The 20 T cell receptor beta chains given below trace back to one sample, sequenced in a study of cytomegalovirus exposure and HLA in healthy donors. Amplification used 60 Vbeta primers and 13 Jbeta primers. TCRdb keeps only in-frame clones here, not all; method: immunoSEQ multiplex PCR. This listing includes under 120,000 clones. Sequenced sample: PBMCs. The source is a man aged 50 to 60 in good health and CMV-seronegative.

The chain uses TRBV5-6 and TRBJ1-1; unclear D gene. Trimming stripped 0 bases from V and 0 bases from J, with 6 bases between. There are 14 residues in the CDR3. Per the germline V gene, CDR1 is SGHDT and CDR2 is YYEEEE. CDR3 loop: CASSLDPMNTEAFF. In DNA form, the CDR3 reads TGTGCCAGCAGCTTGGATCCTATGAACACTGAAGCTTTCTTT.

The chain carries TRBV6-5 and TRBJ2-7; D ambiguous. Per the germline V gene, CDR1 is MNHEY and CDR2 is SVGAGI. The CDR3 sequence is 15 residues long. V was pared by 6 bases and J by 0 bases, with 15 bases between. This chain's CDR3 is CASSPIPESSYEQYF. CDR3 sequence (DNA): TGTGCCAGCAGCCCAATCCCCGAGAGCTCCTACGAGCAGTACTTC.

This rearrangement joins TRBV5-5 to TRBJ1-2; D gene unclear. Germline values: CDR1 SGHKS, CDR2 YYEKEE (reference sequence). The V gene lost 0 bases and the J gene lost 0 bases, with 3 bases spanning the gap. This CDR3 region has 13 residues. The CDR3 DNA reads TGTGCCAGCAGCTTGGAGCCTAACTATGGCTACACCTTC. As protein: CASSLEPNYGYTF.

A note on this clone: One end of the junction fails to match germline, which may point to a read error. The genes are TRBV7-8 and TRBJ2-5, with a possible D match to TRBD1 (5 bases). Per the germline V gene, CDR1 is SGHVS and CDR2 is FQNEAQ. The CDR3 extends over 13 amino acids. CDR3 sequence reads: CASSFTGQGTQYF. The DNA for the CDR3 is TGTGCCAGCAGCTTTACAGGCCAAGGGACCCAGTACTTC.

The chain is built from TRBV29-1 and TRBJ2-7; 10 bases agree with TRBD1. Germline-derived CDR1 and CDR2 are SQVTM and ANQGSEA. CDR3 length equals 17 residues. V trimming: 4 bases; J trimming: 1 base; junction bases outside the gene matches: 13. The CDR3, as DNA: TGCAGCGTTGTCCTGTTCTCGGGACAGGGGAATTCCTACGAGCAGTACTTC. It translates to CSVVLFSGQGNSYEQYF.

The chain couples TRBV20-1 to TRBJ2-5; D gene uncertain. CDR1 is DFQATT, CDR2 SNEGSKA, per germline (reference sequence). The length of the CDR3 is 11 residues. V was cut by 6 bases and J by 2 bases, with 7 bases left in between. The CDR3 loop is CSARKQETQYF. The CDR3 DNA sequence: TGCAGTGCGCGCAAACAAGAGACCCAGTACTTC.

The chain combines TRBV10-3 with TRBJ2-7; 7 nucleotides align to TRBD2. The CDR3 extends over 15 amino acids. Germline V gives CDR1 ENHRY, CDR2 SYGVKD. The junction had 8 bases not matched to a gene; V was cut back by 2 bases and J by 4 bases. The CDR3 sequence: CAISEGGGGAYEQYF. DNA for the CDR3: TGTGCCATCAGTGAGGGTGGCGGGGGTGCTTACGAGCAGTACTTC.

The rearrangement joins TRBV9 to TRBJ1-2; 7 bases are shared with TRBD1. The CDR3 contains 14 residues. CDR1 is SGDLS and CDR2 is YYNGEE in the germline V gene. Trimming took 0 bases from V and 8 from J; bases not matched to a gene: 7. In DNA form, the CDR3 reads TGTGCCAGCAGCGTAGCCCAGGGGGTCGGGGGCTACACCTTC. It is translated as CASSVAQGVGGYTF.

V gene TRBV6-1 combines with J gene TRBJ2-1, with 13 positions matching TRBD2. The ends lost 1 base at V and 8 bases at J; junction bases unmatched: 8. Germline values: CDR1 MNHNS, CDR2 SASEGT. The CDR3 runs to 17 residues. The DNA of the CDR3 is TGTGCCAGCAGTGAAGTACTAGCGGGGGGGCCTACCGATGAGCAGTTCTTC. Protein product: CASSEVLAGGPTDEQFF.

This sequence joins TRBV19 and TRBJ2-7; possibly TRBD1 for D (6 bases). Germline V gene sequence: CDR1 LNHDA, CDR2 SQIVND (reference sequence). Trimming removed 3 bases at V and 1 base at J, with 16 bases between. This CDR3 contains 16 residues. The CDR3 nucleotides are TGTGCCAGTAGTATTAGTTCAGGGGCCCCTTCCTACGAGCAGTACTTC. It encodes CASSISSGAPSYEQYF.

The rearrangement links TRBV7-8 to TRBJ1-5; D is possibly TRBD1 (6 bases). The germline V gene encodes CDR1 SGHVS and CDR2 FQNEAQ. The ends were cut back, 2 bases at V and 6 bases at J, with 14 bases in the middle. The CDR3 consists of 15 residues. This CDR3 is CASSLMGAAGQPQHF. The CDR3 bases are TGTGCCAGCAGCTTAATGGGGGCAGCAGGTCAGCCCCAGCATTTT.

The chain joins TRBV7-6 to TRBJ1-3; D unresolved. The V gene's germline CDR1 is SGHVS and CDR2 FNYEAQ. This CDR3 region has 18 residues. V was pared by 2 bases and J by 3 bases, with 20 bases between. This CDR3 is CASSLRPVMVRYGNTIYF. In DNA form, the CDR3 reads TGTGCCAGCAGCTTACGTCCGGTAATGGTTCGATATGGAAACACCATATATTTT. Supplemented by reference TRBV7-6 and TRBJ1-3, the full variable domain reads GAGVSQSPRYKVTKRGQDVALRCDPISGHVSLYWYRQALGQGPEFLTYFNYEAQQDKSGLPNDRFSAERPEGSISTLTIQRTEQRDSAMYRCASSLRPVMVRYGNTIYFGEGSWLTVV.

The J gene is TRBJ1-2, the V gene TRBV19; 8 nucleotides line up with TRBD1. The CDR3 covers 13 residues. V was pared by 8 bases and J by 7 bases, with 9 bases of the junction left unmatched. The germline CDR1 and CDR2 sequences are LNHDA and SQIVND (reference sequence). CDR3 DNA sequence: TGTGCCAGTTCAAGGCAGGGGGCTGGTGGCTACACCTTC. Protein: CASSRQGAGGYTF.

The chain joins TRBV5-6 to TRBJ2-7, with D perhaps matching TRBD2 (5 bases). The CDR3 runs to 16 residues. CDR1 SGHDT and CDR2 YYEEEE come from the germline V gene. V lost 3 bases, J lost 0 bases, and 16 bases lay in between. CDR3 sequence: CASSSSLDFYSYEQYF. The CDR3 region has the DNA TGTGCCAGCAGCTCCTCATTGGACTTTTACTCCTACGAGCAGTACTTC.

The rearrangement links TRBV7-2 to TRBJ2-1, with TRBD2 matching 9 bases. Germline CDR1 reads SGHTA; CDR2 reads FQGNSA. This CDR3 is built from 17 residues. Trimming at V came to 2 bases and at J to 9 bases, leaving 14 bases not matched to a gene. CDR3 bases: TGTGCCAGCAGCTTAAATGTAGCTAGCGGGGCTACAGGTGAGCAGTTCTTC. Its translation: CASSLNVASGATGEQFF.

This chain links TRBV11-3 with TRBJ2-7, with D maybe TRBD1 (5 bases). Trimming pared 5 bases from V and 6 bases from J, leaving 20 bases between. This CDR3 region has 15 residues. Germline V gene data show CDR1 as SGHNT and CDR2 as YENEEA. The CDR3 sequence is CASSAYPDIIVEQYF. The CDR3 DNA is TGTGCCAGCAGCGCATATCCGGACATAATCGTCGAGCAGTACTTC.

The gene calls are TRBV10-2 and TRBJ1-1; no firm D call. This CDR3 has 13 amino acids. Trimming pared 8 bases from V and 0 bases from J, leaving 10 bases between. Germline V gives CDR1 WSHSY, CDR2 SAAADI. CDR3 DNA: TGCGCCAGCGGGTCGGCGGTGAACACTGAAGCTTTCTTT. This translates into CASGSAVNTEAFF.

The J gene is TRBJ2-5, the V gene TRBV5-1; weak D call: TRBD2 (6 bases). This CDR3 contains 14 residues. Germline CDR1 SGHRS, CDR2 YFSETQ. The ends were cut back, 5 bases at V and 2 bases at J, with 13 bases in the middle. CDR3 sequence reads: CASSPGGGQETQYF. The CDR3 DNA reads TGCGCCAGCAGTCCCGGGGGTGGGCAAGAGACCCAGTACTTC.

This rearrangement joins TRBV9 to TRBJ2-2; 8 positions agree with TRBD2. This CDR3 contains 16 residues. Germline CDR1 and CDR2: SGDLS and YYNGEE. The V and J ends lost 0 bases and 3 bases, in that order; junction bases with no gene match: 4. CDR3 nucleotides: TGTGCCAGCAGCGTAGTTTCGGGAGGGCACACCGGGGAGCTGTTTTTT. Protein product: CASSVVSGGHTGELFF.

The gene calls are TRBV5-5 and TRBJ2-5; no reliable D call. Trimming took off 1 base at V and 9 bases at J, with 7 bases between the two ends. This CDR3 spans 11 amino acids. Germline values: CDR1 SGHKS, CDR2 YYEKEE (reference sequence). CDR3: CASSLYEAQYF. CDR3 sequence (DNA): TGTGCCAGCAGCTTGTACGAGGCCCAGTACTTC.